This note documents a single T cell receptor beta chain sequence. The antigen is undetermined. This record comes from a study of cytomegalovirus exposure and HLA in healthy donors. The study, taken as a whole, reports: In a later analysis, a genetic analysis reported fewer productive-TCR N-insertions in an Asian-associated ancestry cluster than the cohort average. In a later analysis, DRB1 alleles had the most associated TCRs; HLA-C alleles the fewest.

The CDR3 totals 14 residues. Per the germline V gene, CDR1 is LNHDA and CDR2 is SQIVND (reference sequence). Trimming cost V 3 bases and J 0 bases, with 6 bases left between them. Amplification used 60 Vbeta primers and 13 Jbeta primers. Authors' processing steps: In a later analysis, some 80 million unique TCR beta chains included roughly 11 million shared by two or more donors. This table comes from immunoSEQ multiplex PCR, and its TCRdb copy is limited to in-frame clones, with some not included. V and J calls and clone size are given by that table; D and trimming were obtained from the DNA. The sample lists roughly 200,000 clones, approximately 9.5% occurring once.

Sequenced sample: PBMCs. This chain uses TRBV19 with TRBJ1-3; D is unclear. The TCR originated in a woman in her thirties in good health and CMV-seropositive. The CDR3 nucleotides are TGTGCCAGTAGTATCTTCCCCTCTGGAAACACCATATATTTT. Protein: CASSIFPSGNTIYF.